This is a list of T cell receptor beta chains from one sample in a study of T cell responses to AZD1222 COVID-19 vaccine. Sequenced by immunoSEQ multiplex PCR; TCRdb stores in-frame clones only, minus some. The table has 110,000 or so clones, roughly 86% seen once. The starting material was peripheral blood, obtained 28 days after the second AZD1222 dose. These receptors were collected from an adult who received the AZD1222 COVID-19 vaccine. Each CDR3 is given without its conserved first and last residue. The D gene is left open where the match is weak.

V	J	D	CDR3
TRBV25-1	TRBJ1-2	TRBD1	ASSEYFGQGGKYGYT
TRBV6-1	TRBJ1-2	TRBD1	ASSDLQGAFGGYT
TRBV5-6	TRBJ2-3	TRBD2	ASSLTSGRGADTQY
TRBV5-5	TRBJ1-5	-	ASNLQGDNQPQH
TRBV7-2	TRBJ1-2	TRBD1	ASSLSRGQGHYGYT
TRBV15	TRBJ1-5	-	ATSRVGRGDQPQH
TRBV5-8	TRBJ2-1	TRBD1	ASSYRDRVYNEQF
TRBV2	TRBJ1-1	-	ASRIRRDTEAF
TRBV20-1	TRBJ1-2	-	SARVAYGYT
TRBV19	TRBJ1-2	-	ASGPGQS
TRBV24-1	TRBJ2-1	-	ATSDSYWGREGSYNEQF
TRBV10-2	TRBJ2-4	TRBD1	ASSDSTGGQLY
TRBV4-1	TRBJ2-2	-	ASSQSAGRTGELF
TRBV5-4	TRBJ2-3	TRBD1	ASSFEGQAKGTQY
TRBV15	TRBJ2-4	-	ATSRDIASAIAKNIQY
TRBV5-1	TRBJ1-1	-	ASSLARPTEAF
TRBV5-1	TRBJ1-6	-	ASSSQGENSPLH
TRBV10-3	TRBJ2-2	TRBD1	AINGQARSGELF
TRBV18	TRBJ2-5	TRBD2	ASSPTASGGQVVAQY
TRBV6-5	TRBJ2-5	-	ASSSTGEGQETQY
TRBV6-5	TRBJ1-2	-	ASRGPENGYT
TRBV5-1	TRBJ1-6	-	ASSFLGNNSPLH
TRBV9	TRBJ1-2	-	ASSVSPGDNYGYT
TRBV7-2	TRBJ2-3	TRBD2	ASSLGSSGGTDTQY
TRBV2	TRBJ1-2	TRBD1	ASRDRGSKGYGYT
TRBV5-1	TRBJ2-5	-	ASSRQSRETQY
TRBV4-3	TRBJ1-5	-	ASSQDVWGTTTNQPQH
TRBV11-2	TRBJ1-4	TRBD1	ASSLAGQGEKLF
TRBV5-5	TRBJ1-6	TRBD1	ASRSQLGQGTYNSPLH
TRBV6-6	TRBJ1-2	TRBD1	ASSRASTGAKLGDGYT
TRBV5-4	TRBJ1-6	-	ASSDTSSSYNSPLH
TRBV5-1	TRBJ2-2	-	ASSWIGYTGELF
TRBV4-1	TRBJ2-5	-	ASSQGGLQETQY
TRBV11-2	TRBJ2-7	TRBD1	ASSRDRGHEFEQY
TRBV6-2/TRBV6-3	TRBJ2-2	-	ASSSNGVLTGELF